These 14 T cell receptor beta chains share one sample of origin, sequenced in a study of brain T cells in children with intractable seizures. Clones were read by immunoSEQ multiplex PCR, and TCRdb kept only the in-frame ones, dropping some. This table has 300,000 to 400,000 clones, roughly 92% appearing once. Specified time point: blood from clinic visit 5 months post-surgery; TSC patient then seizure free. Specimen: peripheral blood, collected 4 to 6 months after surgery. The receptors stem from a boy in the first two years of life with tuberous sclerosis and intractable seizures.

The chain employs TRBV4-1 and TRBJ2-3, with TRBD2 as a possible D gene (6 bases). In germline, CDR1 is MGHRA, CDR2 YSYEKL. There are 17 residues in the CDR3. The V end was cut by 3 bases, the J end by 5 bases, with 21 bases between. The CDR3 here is CASSQPLTGVRKDTQYF. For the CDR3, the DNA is TGCGCCAGCAGCCAGCCCTTGACGGGAGTAAGGAAAGATACGCAGTATTTT.

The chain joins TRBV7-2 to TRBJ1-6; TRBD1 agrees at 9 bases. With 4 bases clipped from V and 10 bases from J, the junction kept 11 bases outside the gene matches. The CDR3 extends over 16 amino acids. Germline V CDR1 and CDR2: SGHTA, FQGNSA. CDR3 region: CASSWTGQGLGSPLHF. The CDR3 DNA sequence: TGTGCCAGCAGCTGGACGGGACAGGGTTTAGGATCACCCCTCCACTTT.

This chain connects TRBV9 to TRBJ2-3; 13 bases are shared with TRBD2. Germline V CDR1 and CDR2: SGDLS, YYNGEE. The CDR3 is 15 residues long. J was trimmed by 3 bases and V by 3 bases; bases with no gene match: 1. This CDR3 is CASSGGLAGTDTQYF. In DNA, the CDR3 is TGTGCCAGCAGCGGGGGACTAGCGGGGACAGATACGCAGTATTTT.

CDR3 in DNA: TGTGCCAGCTCACCAACAGGGTTGTCGGATGAGCAGTTCTTC. Protein sequence: CASSPTGLSDEQFF. The chain links TRBV18 to TRBJ2-1; a weak D match, TRBD1 (6 bases). CDR3 length equals 14 residues. Trimming stripped 2 bases from V and 8 bases from J, with 13 bases between. From germline, CDR1 is KGHSH and CDR2 LQKENI.

The CDR3 loop reads CASSVGTGGAPDTQYF. In DNA form, the CDR3 reads TGTGCCAGCAGCGTGGGTACGGGAGGGGCCCCAGATACGCAGTATTTT. The chain recombines TRBV9 with TRBJ2-3, with 8 bases aligning to TRBD2. CDR1 SGDLS and CDR2 YYNGEE come from the germline V gene. J lost 4 bases, V lost 2 bases, and 9 bases had no gene match. The CDR3 is made up of 16 amino acids.

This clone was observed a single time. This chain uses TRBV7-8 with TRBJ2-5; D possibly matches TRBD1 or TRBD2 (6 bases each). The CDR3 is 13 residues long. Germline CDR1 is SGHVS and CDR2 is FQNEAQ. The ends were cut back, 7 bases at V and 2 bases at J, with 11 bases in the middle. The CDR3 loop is CASIRGVQETQYF. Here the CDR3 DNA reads TGTGCCAGCATTAGGGGGGTGCAAGAGACCCAGTACTTC. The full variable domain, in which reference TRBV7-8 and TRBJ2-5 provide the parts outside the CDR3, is GAGVSQSPRYKVAKRGQDVALRCDPISGHVSLFWYQQALGQGPEFLTYFQNEAQLDKSGLPSDRFFAERPEGSVSTLKIQRTQQEDSAVYLCASIRGVQETQYFGPGTRLLVL.

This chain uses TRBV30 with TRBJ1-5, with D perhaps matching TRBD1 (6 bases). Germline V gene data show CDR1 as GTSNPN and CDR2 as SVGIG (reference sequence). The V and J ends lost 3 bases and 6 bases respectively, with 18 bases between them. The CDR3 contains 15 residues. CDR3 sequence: CAWSPGDIGSQPQHF. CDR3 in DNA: TGTGCCTGGAGCCCCGGGGACATTGGAAGTCAGCCCCAGCATTTT.

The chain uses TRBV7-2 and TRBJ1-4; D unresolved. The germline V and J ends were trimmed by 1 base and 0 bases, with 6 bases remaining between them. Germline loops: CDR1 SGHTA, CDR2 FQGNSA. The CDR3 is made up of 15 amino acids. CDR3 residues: CASSLVGSTNEKLFF. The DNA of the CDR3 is TGTGCCAGCAGCTTAGTCGGTTCAACTAATGAAAAACTGTTTTTT.

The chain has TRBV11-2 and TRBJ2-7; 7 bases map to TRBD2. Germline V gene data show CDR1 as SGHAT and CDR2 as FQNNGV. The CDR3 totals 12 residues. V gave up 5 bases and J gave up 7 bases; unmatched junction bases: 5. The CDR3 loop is CASSVTSREQYF. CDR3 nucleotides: TGTGCCAGCAGCGTGACTAGCCGGGAGCAGTACTTC. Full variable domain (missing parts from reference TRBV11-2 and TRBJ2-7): EAGVAQSPRYKIIEKRQSVAFWCNPISGHATLYWYQQILGQGPKLLIQFQNNGVVDDSQLPKDRFSAERLKGVDSTLKIQPAKLEDSAVYLCASSVTSREQYFGPGTRLTVT.

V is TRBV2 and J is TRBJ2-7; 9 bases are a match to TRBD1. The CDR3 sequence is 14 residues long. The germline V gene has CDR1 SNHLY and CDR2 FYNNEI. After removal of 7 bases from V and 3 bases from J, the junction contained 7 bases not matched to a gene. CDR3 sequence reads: CASTEPGQGYEQYF. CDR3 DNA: TGTGCCAGCACCGAACCGGGACAGGGCTACGAGCAGTACTTC.

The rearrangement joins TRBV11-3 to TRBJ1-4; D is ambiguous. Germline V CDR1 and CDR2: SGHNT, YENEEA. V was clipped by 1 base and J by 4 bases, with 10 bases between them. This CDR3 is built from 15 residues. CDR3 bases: TGTGCCAGCAGCTTAGCGTCCAGGCTTAATGAAAAACTGTTTTTT. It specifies CASSLASRLNEKLFF. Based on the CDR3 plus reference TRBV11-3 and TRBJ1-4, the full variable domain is EAGVVQSPRYKIIEKKQPVAFWCNPISGHNTLYWYLQNLGQGPELLIRYENEEAVDDSQLPKDRFSAERLKGVDSTLKIQPAELGDSAVYLCASSLASRLNEKLFFGSGTQLSVL.

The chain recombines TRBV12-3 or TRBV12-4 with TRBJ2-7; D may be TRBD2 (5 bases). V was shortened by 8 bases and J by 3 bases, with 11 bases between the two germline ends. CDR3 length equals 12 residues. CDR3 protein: CASGRAVYEQYF. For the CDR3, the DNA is TGTGCCAGCGGGCGGGCAGTCTACGAGCAGTACTTC.

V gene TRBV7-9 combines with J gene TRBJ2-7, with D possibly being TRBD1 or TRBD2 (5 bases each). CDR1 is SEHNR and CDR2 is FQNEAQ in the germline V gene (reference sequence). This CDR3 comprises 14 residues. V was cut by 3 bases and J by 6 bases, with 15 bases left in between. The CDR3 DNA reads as TGTGCCAGCAGCTTGATGGACGGGACCGGCGAGCAGTACTTC. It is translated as CASSLMDGTGEQYF.

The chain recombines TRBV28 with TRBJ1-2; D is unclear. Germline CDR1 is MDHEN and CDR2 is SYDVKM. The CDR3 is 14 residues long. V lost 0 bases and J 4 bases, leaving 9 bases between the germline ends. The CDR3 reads CASSLWRQTYGYTF. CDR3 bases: TGTGCCAGCAGTTTATGGAGACAAACCTATGGCTACACCTTC.